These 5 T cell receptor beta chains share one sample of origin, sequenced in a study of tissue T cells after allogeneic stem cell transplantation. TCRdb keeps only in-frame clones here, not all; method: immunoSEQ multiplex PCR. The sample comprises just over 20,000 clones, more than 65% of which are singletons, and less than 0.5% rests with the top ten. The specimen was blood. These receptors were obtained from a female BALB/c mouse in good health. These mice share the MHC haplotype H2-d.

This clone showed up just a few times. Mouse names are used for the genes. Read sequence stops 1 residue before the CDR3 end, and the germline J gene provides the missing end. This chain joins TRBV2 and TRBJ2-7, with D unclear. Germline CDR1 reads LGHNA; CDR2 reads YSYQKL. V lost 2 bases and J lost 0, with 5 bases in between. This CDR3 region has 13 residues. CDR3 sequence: CASSQSFSYEQYF. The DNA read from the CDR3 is TGTGCCAGCAGCCAAAGCTTCTCCTATGAACAGTAC.

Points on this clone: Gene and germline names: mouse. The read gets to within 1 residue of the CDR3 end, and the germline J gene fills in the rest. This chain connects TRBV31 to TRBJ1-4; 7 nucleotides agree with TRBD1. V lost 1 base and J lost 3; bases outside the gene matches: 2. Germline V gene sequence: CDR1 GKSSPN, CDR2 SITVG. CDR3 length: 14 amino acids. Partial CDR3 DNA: TGTGCCTGGAGTCGAGGGGGCACCAACGAAAGATTATTT. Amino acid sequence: CAWSRGGTNERLF. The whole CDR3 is CAWSRGGTNERLFF.

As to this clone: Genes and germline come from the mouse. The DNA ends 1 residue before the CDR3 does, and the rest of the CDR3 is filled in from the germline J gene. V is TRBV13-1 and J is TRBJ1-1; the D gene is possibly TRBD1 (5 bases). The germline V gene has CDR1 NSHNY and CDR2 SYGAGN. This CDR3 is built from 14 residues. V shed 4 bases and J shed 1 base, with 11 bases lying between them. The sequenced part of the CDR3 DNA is TGTGCCAGCAGTAATCCGGGACCGAACACAGAAGTCTTC. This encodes CASSNPGPNTEVF. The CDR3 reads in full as CASSNPGPNTEVFF.

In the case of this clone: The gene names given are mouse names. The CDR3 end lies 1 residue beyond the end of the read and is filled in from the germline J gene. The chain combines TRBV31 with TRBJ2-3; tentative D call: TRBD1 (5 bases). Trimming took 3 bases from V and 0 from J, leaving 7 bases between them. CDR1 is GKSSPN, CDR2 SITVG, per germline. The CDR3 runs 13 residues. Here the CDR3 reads CAWSRDSAETLYF. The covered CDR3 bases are TGTGCCTGGAGCAGGGATAGTGCAGAAACGCTGTAT.

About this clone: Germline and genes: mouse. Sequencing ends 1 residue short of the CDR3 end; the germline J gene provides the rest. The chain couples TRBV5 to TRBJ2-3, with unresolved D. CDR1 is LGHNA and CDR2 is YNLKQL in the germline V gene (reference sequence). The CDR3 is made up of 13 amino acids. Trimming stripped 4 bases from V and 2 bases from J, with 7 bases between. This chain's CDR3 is CASSPGVAETLYF. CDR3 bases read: TGTGCCAGCAGCCCCGGGGTTGCAGAAACGCTGTAT.